This T cell receptor (beta chain) is drawn from a study of T cells expressing NK-cell markers (dated by TCRdb to the early 2020s). Describing the broader study: Three sorted T-cell subsets (CD3+CD56+NKG2C+, CD3+CD56+NKG2C- and CD3+CD56-NKG2C+) from eight donors had their TCR beta-chain repertoires profiled. Of the eight sequenced donors, seven were found to be HCMV-seropositive and one was found to be HCMV-seronegative. The libraries were sequenced on Illumina HiSeq 2000/2500, MiSeq or NextSeq, producing 2 x 150 bp reads. All eight donors whose samples were sequenced were randomly selected healthy volunteers, three of them men and five women. Study-level results and caveats: In six donors, the dominant CD3+CD56+NKG2C+ clonotypes ranked among the top 10 CD8+ clonotypes, making up about 1.0-7.0% of CD8+ T cells. Whether the expanded NKG2C-expressing T cell clones were specific for HCMV antigens was left unclear. Those dominant clonotypes were again the most abundant among CD3+CD56-NKG2C+ cells in four donors, at about 25-60.1%.

The CDR3 numbers 15 residues from cysteine through phenylalanine. The entry carries no DNA sequence. The CDR1 and CDR2 encoded by the germline V gene (reference sequence) are GTSNPN and SVGIG. About this clonotype: The target of this receptor is not known.

Sequencing relied on an Illumina HiSeq 2000. The TCR beta cDNA libraries were made using 5'RACE template switching, a step that added both a universal primer site and unique molecular identifiers. Priming for cDNA synthesis came from the TCR beta constant segment, and two successive PCR amplification steps followed. The original pipeline was this. MIGEC was used to demultiplex reads and group the reads by UMI, and MiTCR was used to assemble and quantify clonotypes. To exclude erroneous sequences, only TCR cDNA sequences supported by at least two reads were retained. The tcR package was used for downstream repertoire analysis, and clonotypes were matched between fractions using CDR3 nucleotide sequence together with V segment. VDJmatch was used to annotate antigen specificity against VDJdb, with one amino acid substitution allowed in CDR3. TCRdb reprocessed the reads, reporting each CDR3 protein sequence once and no DNA. The authors' filters were not applied to this entry. The table for this sample lists about 400,000 distinct CDR3 sequences. About 10% of the sample lies in the top ten.

To determine HCMV serostatus, a commercial ELISA kit was used to detect HCMV-specific IgG in serum. Peripheral blood mononuclear cells were isolated from blood by Ficoll density gradient centrifugation. The clonotype comes from a woman aged 50 to 60 in good health. Donor details come from another sample of the same person, matched by shared clones. The sequence joins TRBV30 to TRBJ2-3. Sequencing input: blood T cells: a sorted CD56 or NKG2C T cell subset, CD4+ or CD8+ T cells, or bulk PBMC T cells (not recorded which). CDR3 reads: CAWATGSSVTDTQYF.